This is a list of T cell receptor beta chains from one sample in a study of long-term antiretroviral therapy in people with HIV. Repertoires were generated with immunoSEQ multiplex PCR, while TCRdb's copy carries only in-frame clones and drops some. The data show about 30,000 clones, roughly 80% seen once. The material was unsorted PBMCs, obtained 3 years after starting antiretroviral therapy. The receptors stem from a man aged 35 to 55 with HIV. CDR3s include the opening cysteine and the closing phenylalanine or tryptophan. The order of the fields is J gene, V gene, D gene, clone size, CDR3 DNA, CDR3 protein. The D gene is left open where the match is weak. Where a row states a size, it is once, few, many or the class of an expanded clone; other rows omit it.

J gene: TRBJ2-7
V gene: TRBV10-2
D gene: NA
clone size: NA
CDR3 DNA: TGCGCCAGCAGACCAGGGGCCCGAACGGGAGAGCAGTACTTC
CDR3 protein: CASRPGARTGEQYF

J gene: TRBJ2-5
V gene: TRBV2
D gene: TRBD2
clone size: NA
CDR3 DNA: TGTGCCAGCAGTGTAGCGGGGATAAGCCAAGAGACCCAGTACTTC
CDR3 protein: CASSVAGISQETQYF

J gene: TRBJ2-1
V gene: TRBV7-6
D gene: NA
clone size: NA
CDR3 DNA: TGTGCCAGCAGCTTCGGGAATGAGCAGTTCTTC
CDR3 protein: CASSFGNEQFF

J gene: TRBJ2-3
V gene: TRBV9
D gene: TRBD2
clone size: NA
CDR3 DNA: TGTGCCAGCAGCGTAGCGGGAGGGGACACAGATACGCAGTATTTT
CDR3 protein: CASSVAGGDTDTQYF

J gene: TRBJ2-7
V gene: TRBV18
D gene: TRBD1
clone size: NA
CDR3 DNA: TGTGCCAGCTCGCAAGAGACAGGGGCCTACGAGCAGTACTTC
CDR3 protein: CASSQETGAYEQYF

J gene: TRBJ1-3
V gene: TRBV27
D gene: NA
clone size: once
CDR3 DNA: TGTGCCAGCAGCCCAGTAGGGGGAAACACCATATATTTT
CDR3 protein: CASSPVGGNTIYF

J gene: TRBJ1-5
V gene: TRBV29-1
D gene: NA
clone size: NA
CDR3 DNA: TGCAGCGTTGGTTTGGAGGGAGCAAGCAATCAGCCCCAGCATTTT
CDR3 protein: CSVGLEGASNQPQHF

J gene: TRBJ1-5
V gene: TRBV6-6
D gene: NA
clone size: few
CDR3 DNA: TGTGCCAGCAGCGGAGGTAATCAGCCCCAGCATTTT
CDR3 protein: CASSGGNQPQHF

J gene: TRBJ2-3
V gene: TRBV7-6
D gene: NA
clone size: NA
CDR3 DNA: TGTGCCAGCAGCCCCGTGGAGACTACGCAGTATTTT
CDR3 protein: CASSPVETTQYF

J gene: TRBJ2-7
V gene: TRBV10-3
D gene: NA
clone size: NA
CDR3 DNA: TGTGCCATCAGTGAGGGCGAAGAGTACTACGAGCAGTACTTC
CDR3 protein: CAISEGEEYYEQYF

J gene: TRBJ2-1
V gene: TRBV11-2
D gene: NA
clone size: NA
CDR3 DNA: TGTGCCAGCAGCTGGTTGGATGAGCAGTTCTTC
CDR3 protein: CASSWLDEQFF

J gene: TRBJ1-1
V gene: TRBV6-5
D gene: TRBD1
clone size: NA
CDR3 DNA: TGTGCCAGCAGCCATGGACAGGATAGGACTGAAGCTTTCTTT
CDR3 protein: CASSHGQDRTEAFF

J gene: TRBJ2-3
V gene: TRBV4-2
D gene: NA
clone size: NA
CDR3 DNA: TGTGCCAGCAGCCAAGATTCGCGGAATACGCAGTATTTT
CDR3 protein: CASSQDSRNTQYF

J gene: TRBJ2-5
V gene: TRBV2
D gene: NA
clone size: once
CDR3 DNA: TGTGCCACCCTCCCCACCGGGGAGGACCGACAAGAGACCCAGTACTTC
CDR3 protein: CATLPTGEDRQETQYF

J gene: TRBJ2-7
V gene: TRBV7-2
D gene: NA
clone size: NA
CDR3 DNA: TGTGCCAGCATCATAGACGCCGGGGGGCCGGGGAACGAGCAGTACTTC
CDR3 protein: CASIIDAGGPGNEQYF

J gene: TRBJ1-4
V gene: TRBV30
D gene: NA
clone size: once
CDR3 DNA: TGTGCCTGGACTCGGGTGAATGAAAAACTGTTTTTT
CDR3 protein: CAWTRVNEKLFF

J gene: TRBJ2-1
V gene: TRBV19
D gene: TRBD2
clone size: NA
CDR3 DNA: TGTGCCAGTAGTATCCTCGCCCTAGCGGGTACCCACAATGAGCAGTTCTTC
CDR3 protein: CASSILALAGTHNEQFF

J gene: TRBJ1-3
V gene: TRBV30
D gene: NA
clone size: NA
CDR3 DNA: TGTGCCTGGACCCCTGGAAACACCATATATTTT
CDR3 protein: CAWTPGNTIYF

J gene: TRBJ2-1
V gene: TRBV5-1
D gene: NA
clone size: few
CDR3 DNA: TGCGCCAGCAGCTTTAGGCTAGCCCTAGTTAGCTCCTACAATGAGCAGTTCTTC
CDR3 protein: CASSFRLALVSSYNEQFF

J gene: TRBJ1-1
V gene: TRBV18
D gene: NA
clone size: once
CDR3 DNA: TGTGCCAGCTCACGACAGGAATGGTCGGACACTGAAGCTTTCTTT
CDR3 protein: CASSRQEWSDTEAFF

J gene: TRBJ1-5
V gene: TRBV7-2
D gene: NA
clone size: NA
CDR3 DNA: TGTGCCAGCAGCTTAGTAGGGTTGGGCAATCAGCCCCAGCATTTT
CDR3 protein: CASSLVGLGNQPQHF

J gene: TRBJ2-5
V gene: TRBV2
D gene: NA
clone size: NA
CDR3 DNA: TGTGCCAGCAACGAATGGGGAAGAGAGACCCAGTACTTC
CDR3 protein: CASNEWGRETQYF

J gene: TRBJ2-7
V gene: TRBV11-2
D gene: NA
clone size: NA
CDR3 DNA: TGTGCCAGCAGCTTTGCGGTCTCCTACGAGCAGTACTTC
CDR3 protein: CASSFAVSYEQYF

J gene: TRBJ2-7
V gene: TRBV5-6
D gene: TRBD1
clone size: NA
CDR3 DNA: TGTGCCAGCACCCCCGGGACAGGGGCCCACGAGCAGTACTTC
CDR3 protein: CASTPGTGAHEQYF

J gene: TRBJ2-7
V gene: TRBV9
D gene: NA
clone size: once
CDR3 DNA: TGTGCCAGCAGCGTAGGGGTAGCGGCCTACGAGCAGTACTTC
CDR3 protein: CASSVGVAAYEQYF

J gene: TRBJ1-5
V gene: TRBV11-2
D gene: NA
clone size: NA
CDR3 DNA: TGTGCCAGCAGTTTCAGTCTGGAACAGCCCCAGCATTTT
CDR3 protein: CASSFSLEQPQHF

J gene: TRBJ2-7
V gene: TRBV28
D gene: TRBD1
clone size: NA
CDR3 DNA: TGTGCCAGCAGTTTATCCACAGGGGGAAGCTCCTACGAGCAGTACTTC
CDR3 protein: CASSLSTGGSSYEQYF

J gene: TRBJ1-2
V gene: TRBV29-1
D gene: NA
clone size: few
CDR3 DNA: TGCAGCGTTGCCGACAGGAATAACTATGGCTACACCTTC
CDR3 protein: CSVADRNNYGYTF

J gene: TRBJ1-2
V gene: TRBV27
D gene: NA
clone size: NA
CDR3 DNA: TGTGCCAGCAGTTATGGAACCGGGGGCTACACCTTC
CDR3 protein: CASSYGTGGYTF